The present T cell receptor (beta chain) was sequenced within a study of memory CD4+ T cells and cytomegalovirus serostatus. This clone was recorded once. The sort gate was single viable CD3+CD4+CD8-CD45RO+ cells for memory CD4+ T cells. The CDR3 totals 18 residues. V trimming: 2 bases; J trimming: 5 bases; junction bases outside the gene matches: 13. Germline assignment: CDR1 KGHSH and CDR2 LQKENI. The protocol was immunoSEQ multiplex PCR, while the TCRdb copy is restricted to in-frame clones and leaves out a portion. Of 40,000 to 55,000 clones in the sample, around 76% were seen once. The gene calls are TRBV18 and TRBJ2-1, with TRBD2 identical over 9 bases. Sequencing was carried out using memory CD4+ T cells from blood. The source is an adult in good health and CMV-seropositive. CDR3 loop: CASSPVASGVGSDNEQFF. Written as DNA, the CDR3 is TGTGCCAGCTCACCAGTGGCTAGCGGGGTCGGATCCGACAATGAGCAGTTCTTC. The full variable domain, completed using reference TRBV18 and TRBJ2-1, is NAGVMQNPRHLVRRRGQEARLRCSPMKGHSHVYWYRQLPEEGLKFMVYLQKENIIDESGMPKERFSAEFPKEGPSILRIQQVVRGDSAAYFCASSPVASGVGSDNEQFFGPGTRLTVL.